One TCR beta chain is described in this entry. Sequencing was performed with immunoSEQ multiplex PCR; in TCRdb, only in-frame clones are kept and a portion is missing. The sample includes around 730,000 clones, 75% to 90% of them seen just once. These data are taken from a study of shared T cell receptors in the human thymus. In addition, the sample was reused for a study of human thymus T cells.

Sequenced: thymocytes. The TCR was taken from a girl under three years old with a congenital heart defect.

CDR3 bases: TGCGCCAGCAGCCACGGACAGGCGACAAATCAGCCCCAGCATTTT. Amino acids: CASSHGQATNQPQHF. The gene calls are TRBV4-1 and TRBJ1-5, with 7 nucleotides matching TRBD1. V lost 3 bases to trimming and J lost 4 bases; unmatched junction nucleotides: 6. The CDR3 extends over 15 amino acids. Germline V gene lookup returns CDR1 MGHRA and CDR2 YSYEKL.